The 20 T cell receptor beta chains below all came from one sample that was sequenced in a study of long-term antiretroviral therapy in people with HIV. Run at survey level, the immunoSEQ assay was version v3.0. Clones were sequenced by immunoSEQ multiplex PCR, and TCRdb holds only the in-frame ones, with some missing. The data contain 11,000 to 15,000 clones, around 90% of them singletons. The specimen comprised unsorted PBMCs, sampled 6.2 years after starting antiretroviral therapy. The receptors were gathered from a man in his forties with HIV.

This chain links TRBV4-1 with TRBJ1-5, with 9 bases fitting TRBD1. V dropped 5 bases and J dropped 7; count of bases not matched to a gene: 12. The CDR3 totals 16 residues. Germline loops: CDR1 MGHRA, CDR2 YSYEKL. CDR3 amino acids: CASSDSGTGIDQPQHF. In nucleotides, the CDR3 is TGCGCCAGCAGCGACTCCGGGACAGGGATAGACCAGCCCCAGCATTTT.

The chain carries TRBV27 and TRBJ1-1; no reliable D call. Trimming took 5 bases from V and 0 from J, leaving 13 bases between them. Germline lookup yields CDR1 MNHEY and CDR2 SMNVEV (reference sequence). The CDR3 is 15 residues long. CDR3 amino acids: CASSPSRFMNTEAFF. The CDR3 bases are TGTGCCAGCAGTCCCTCCAGGTTCATGAACACTGAAGCTTTCTTT.

In this sample, this clone turned up once. The V and J genes are TRBV28 and TRBJ1-2, with D unclear. Trimming took 2 bases from V and 8 from J, leaving 15 bases between them. The CDR3 runs 14 residues. Looked up from germline, CDR1 is MDHEN and CDR2 is SYDVKM. The DNA for the CDR3 is TGTGCCAGCAGTTTACGGGCTCCTGGGTGGGGCTACACCTTC. Amino acid sequence: CASSLRAPGWGYTF.

The rearrangement joins TRBV5-1 to TRBJ2-1, with D possibly TRBD2 on 5 matching bases. In germline, CDR1 is SGHRS, CDR2 YFSETQ. This CDR3 comprises 15 residues. V was trimmed by 7 bases and J by 1 base, leaving 15 bases between them. Here the CDR3 DNA reads TGCGCCAGCCGCCCCTTTGAGGGATCCTACAATGAGCAGTTCTTC. As protein: CASRPFEGSYNEQFF.

V is TRBV6-6 and J is TRBJ2-7, with D unclear. Between the trimmed V and J ends, which lost 3 bases and 3 bases, there was a span of 9 bases. The CDR3 loop spans 13 amino acids. Germline V CDR1 and CDR2: MNHNY, SVGAGI (reference sequence). CDR3 sequence: CASSYGNSYEQYF. CDR3 sequence (DNA): TGTGCCAGCAGTTATGGGAACAGCTACGAGCAGTACTTC.

The chain employs TRBV27 and TRBJ2-7; D is possibly TRBD2 (6 bases). Trimming took 6 bases from V and 6 from J, leaving 18 bases between them. CDR1 is MNHEY and CDR2 is SMNVEV in the germline V gene (reference sequence). This CDR3 spans 14 amino acids. The CDR3 protein is CASRRSGDLTEQYF. CDR3 bases: TGTGCCAGCAGGAGGAGTGGGGACTTAACCGAGCAGTACTTC.

The gene calls are TRBV7-6 and TRBJ2-3, with 11 positions matching TRBD2. The CDR3 is made up of 16 amino acids. Germline CDR1 SGHVS, CDR2 FNYEAQ. V shed 1 base, J shed 0 bases, and the junction held 0 bases outside the gene matches. The CDR3 region has the DNA TGTGCCAGCAGCTTAGGGACTAGCGGGAGCACAGATACGCAGTATTTT. This codes for CASSLGTSGSTDTQYF.

This rearrangement joins TRBV6-6 to TRBJ2-7; unclear D gene. The CDR3 is made up of 12 amino acids. The germline V and J ends were trimmed by 7 bases and 2 bases, with 9 bases remaining between them. Germline CDR1 and CDR2: MNHNY and SVGAGI (reference sequence). The CDR3 sequence is CASTPRPYEQYF. For the CDR3, the DNA is TGTGCCAGCACCCCGCGGCCCTACGAGCAGTACTTC.

This clone turned up a few times. The rearrangement uses TRBV9 and TRBJ1-1; the match to TRBD1 covers 7 bases. Trimming cost V 0 bases and J 3 bases; bases outside gene matches: 5. The germline CDR1 and CDR2 sequences are SGDLS and YYNGEE. The CDR3 loop spans 15 amino acids. Here the CDR3 reads CASSVAEGAHTEAFF. Here the CDR3 DNA reads TGTGCCAGCAGCGTAGCGGAGGGGGCGCACACTGAAGCTTTCTTT.

This clone was observed once. The rearrangement links TRBV5-4 to TRBJ2-7, with 10 bases aligning to TRBD2. CDR3 length: 15 amino acids. The V gene's germline CDR1 is SGHNT and CDR2 YYREEE (reference sequence). The V segment lost 4 bases and the J segment 3 bases; nucleotides outside the gene matches: 7. The CDR3 region has the DNA TGTGCCAGCAGCACTCCGGGACTAGCGCTCTACGAGCAGTACTTC. As protein: CASSTPGLALYEQYF.

This rearrangement joins TRBV9 to TRBJ1-2; a weak D match, TRBD1 (6 bases). Trimming shortened V by 0 bases and J by 8 bases, and 17 bases separated the two germline ends. Germline values: CDR1 SGDLS, CDR2 YYNGEE. The CDR3 spans 15 residues. CDR3 residues: CASSVGGGGAWGYTF. The CDR3 coding sequence is TGTGCCAGCAGCGTAGGGGGAGGGGGAGCTTGGGGCTACACCTTC.

This chain joins TRBV4-2 and TRBJ2-3; maybe TRBD2 (6 bases). This CDR3 has 16 residues. Trimming took off 2 bases at V and 0 bases at J, with 12 bases between the two ends. Germline CDR1 reads LGHNA; CDR2 reads YNFKEQ. CDR3 DNA sequence: TGTGCCAGCAGCCAACAGGGAGGACCTAGCACAGATACGCAGTATTTT. Its translation is CASSQQGGPSTDTQYF.

The chain employs TRBV9 and TRBJ2-3, with 9 bases matching TRBD2. This CDR3 contains 15 residues. The V gene end was trimmed by 4 bases and the J gene end by 10 bases; junction bases not matched to a gene: 13. Looked up from germline, CDR1 is SGDLS and CDR2 is YYNGEE. The chain's CDR3 is CASSSTILGLASQYF. The CDR3 DNA reads as TGTGCCAGCAGCTCTACCATTTTGGGACTAGCCTCGCAGTATTTT.

The chain carries TRBV7-6 and TRBJ2-7; D not resolved. The CDR3 runs to 15 residues. Germline assignment: CDR1 SGHVS and CDR2 FNYEAQ. The V end was cut by 5 bases, the J end by 3 bases, with 17 bases between. CDR3 sequence: CASSAIGSQLYEQYF. The CDR3, as DNA: TGTGCCAGCAGCGCGATCGGGTCGCAGCTCTACGAGCAGTACTTC.

V and J are TRBV27 and TRBJ2-2; 7 bases fit TRBD2. The CDR3 totals 16 residues. The J segment lost 0 bases and the V segment lost 6 bases, leaving 7 bases of the junction unmatched. Looked up from germline, CDR1 is MNHEY and CDR2 is SMNVEV (reference sequence). CDR3 coding DNA: TGTGCCAGCAGAATCACTAGCGATTCGAACACCGGGGAGCTGTTTTTT. Protein: CASRITSDSNTGELFF.

The gene calls are TRBV9 and TRBJ2-7, with 14 bases lining up with TRBD2. The CDR3 sequence is 15 residues long. Germline CDR1 and CDR2: SGDLS and YYNGEE. V dropped 3 bases and J dropped 7; count of bases not matched to a gene: 6. CDR3 protein: CASSERGLAGVEQYF. CDR3 nucleotides: TGTGCCAGCAGCGAGAGGGGACTAGCGGGAGTTGAGCAGTACTTC. Together with reference TRBV9 and TRBJ2-7, the CDR3 gives the full variable domain: DSGVTQTPKHLITATGQRVTLRCSPRSGDLSVYWYQQSLDQGLQFLIQYYNGEERAKGNILERFSAQQFPDLHSELNLSSLELGDSALYFCASSERGLAGVEQYFGPGTRLTVT.

This clone has more than one count but fewer than ten. The V and J genes are TRBV7-6 and TRBJ2-1, with D perhaps TRBD2 (6 bases). This CDR3 contains 16 residues. CDR1 SGHVS and CDR2 FNYEAQ come from the germline V gene. V shed 1 base and J shed 2 bases, with 12 bases lying between them. This CDR3 reads CASSLGTTSTYNEQFF. CDR3 coding DNA: TGTGCCAGCAGCTTAGGAACTACTAGCACCTACAATGAGCAGTTCTTC.

J is TRBJ2-3 and V is TRBV10-1, with 8 bases that match TRBD2. The CDR3 runs 17 residues. Trimming took 7 bases from V and 2 from J; bases not matched to a gene: 14. The germline V gene has CDR1 WNHNN and CDR2 SYGVQD (reference sequence). The CDR3 DNA sequence: TGCGCCAGCATGAGAGGGGTAACTAGCGGTCCCACAGATACGCAGTATTTT. Protein: CASMRGVTSGPTDTQYF.

By share, this clone ranks as medium-sized. The chain has TRBV6-4 and TRBJ2-2; 9 positions agree with TRBD2. In germline, CDR1 is MRHNA, CDR2 SNTAGT. The CDR3 contains 16 residues. V was pared by 0 bases and J by 1 base, with 0 bases of the junction left unmatched. Here the CDR3 reads CASSDSTSGNTGELFF. DNA for the CDR3: TGTGCCAGCAGTGACTCGACTAGCGGGAACACCGGGGAGCTGTTTTTT.

The chain is built from TRBV28 and TRBJ2-2; D is undetermined. CDR3 size: 15 residues. CDR1 MDHEN and CDR2 SYDVKM come from the germline V gene. Trimming took off 5 bases at V and 0 bases at J, with 10 bases between the two ends. The CDR3 protein is CASSHKTTNTGELFF. In DNA, the CDR3 is TGTGCCAGCAGTCATAAGACAACGAACACCGGGGAGCTGTTTTTT.